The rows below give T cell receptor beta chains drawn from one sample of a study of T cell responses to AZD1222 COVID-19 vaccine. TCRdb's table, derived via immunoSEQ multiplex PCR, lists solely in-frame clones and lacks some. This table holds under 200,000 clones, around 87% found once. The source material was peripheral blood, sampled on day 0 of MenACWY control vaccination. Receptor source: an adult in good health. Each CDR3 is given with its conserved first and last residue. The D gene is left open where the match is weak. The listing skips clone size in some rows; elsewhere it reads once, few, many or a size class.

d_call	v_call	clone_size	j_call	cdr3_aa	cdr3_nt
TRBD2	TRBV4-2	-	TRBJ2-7	CASSPSASGYEQYF	TGTGCCAGCAGCCCTTCAGCTAGCGGCTACGAGCAGTACTTC
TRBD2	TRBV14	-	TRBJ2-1	CASSGGLAGLSYNEQFF	TGTGCCAGCAGCGGAGGACTAGCGGGCCTCTCCTACAATGAGCAGTTCTTC
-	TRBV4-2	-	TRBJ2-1	CASSQEWANPNEQFF	TGTGCCAGCAGCCAAGAATGGGCCAACCCCAATGAGCAGTTCTTC
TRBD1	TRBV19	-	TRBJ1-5	CASNYRGQVNQPQHF	TGTGCCAGCAACTATCGCGGACAGGTCAATCAGCCCCAGCATTTT
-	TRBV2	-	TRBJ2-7	CASIRGFGEQYF	TGTGCCAGCATTAGAGGATTTGGGGAGCAGTACTTC
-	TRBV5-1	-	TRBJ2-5	CASSLAPTLQETQYF	TGCGCCAGCAGCTTGGCCCCGACTCTTCAAGAGACCCAGTACTTC
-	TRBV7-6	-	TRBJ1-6	CASSLETAGESPLHF	TGTGCCAGCAGCTTAGAGACAGCCGGCGAGTCACCCCTCCACTTT
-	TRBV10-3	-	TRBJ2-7	CAIKGESNYEQYF	TGTGCCATCAAAGGGGAGTCAAACTACGAGCAGTACTTC
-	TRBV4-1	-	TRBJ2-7	CASSQDLGLIWGPVYEQYF	TGCGCCAGCAGCCAAGATTTAGGCCTGATCTGGGGCCCGGTCTACGAGCAGTACTTC
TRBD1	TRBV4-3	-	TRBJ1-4	CASSQNRGREKLFF	TGCGCCAGCAGCCAAAACAGGGGCCGAGAAAAACTGTTTTTT
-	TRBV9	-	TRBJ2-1	CASSPTGRFVDEQFF	TGTGCCAGCAGCCCCACGGGACGGTTTGTGGATGAGCAGTTCTTC
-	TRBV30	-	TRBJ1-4	CAWSVPIQGPNEKLFF	TGTGCCTGGAGTGTCCCAATACAGGGCCCCAATGAAAAACTGTTTTTT
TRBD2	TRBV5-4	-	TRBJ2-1	CASGLAGGNEQFF	TGTGCCAGCGGGCTAGCGGGAGGCAATGAGCAGTTCTTC
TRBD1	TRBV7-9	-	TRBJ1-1	CASSLVTGGWNEAFF	TGTGCCAGCAGCTTAGTCACAGGGGGCTGGAATGAAGCTTTCTTT
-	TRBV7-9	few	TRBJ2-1	CASSASESSYNEQFF	TGTGCCAGCAGCGCCTCGGAGAGCTCCTACAATGAGCAGTTCTTC
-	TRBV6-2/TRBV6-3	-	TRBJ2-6	CASSYRTGRGANVLTF	TGTGCCAGCAGTTACCGTACAGGGAGAGGGGCCAACGTCCTGACTTTC
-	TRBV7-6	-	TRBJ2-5	CASSRGFAREAQYF	TGTGCCAGCAGCCGGGGGTTCGCAAGAGAGGCCCAGTACTTC
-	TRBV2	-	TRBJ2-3	CASSRSGTDTQYF	TGTGCCAGCAGTAGATCGGGGACAGATACGCAGTATTTT
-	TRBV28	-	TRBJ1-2	CATLPPDGYTF	TGTGCCACCCTACCCCCAGATGGCTACACCTTC